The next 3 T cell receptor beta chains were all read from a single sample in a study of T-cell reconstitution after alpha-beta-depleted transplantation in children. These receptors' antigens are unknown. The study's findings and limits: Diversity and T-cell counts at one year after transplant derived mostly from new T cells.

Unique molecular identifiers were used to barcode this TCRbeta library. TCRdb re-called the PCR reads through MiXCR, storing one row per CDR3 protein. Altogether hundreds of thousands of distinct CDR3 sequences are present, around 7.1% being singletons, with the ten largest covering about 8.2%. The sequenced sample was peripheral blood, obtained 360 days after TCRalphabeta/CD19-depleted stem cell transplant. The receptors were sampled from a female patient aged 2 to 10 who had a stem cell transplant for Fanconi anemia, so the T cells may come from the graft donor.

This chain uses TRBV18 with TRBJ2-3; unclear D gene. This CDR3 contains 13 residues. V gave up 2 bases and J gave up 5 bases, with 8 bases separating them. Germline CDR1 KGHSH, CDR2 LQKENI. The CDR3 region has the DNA TGTGCCAGCTCACCAGCGGTTCGAGATACGCAGTATTTT. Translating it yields CASSPAVRDTQYF. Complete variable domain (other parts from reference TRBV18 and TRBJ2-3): NAGVMQNPRHLVRRRGQEARLRCSPMKGHSHVYWYRQLPEEGLKFMVYLQKENIIDESGMPKERFSAEFPKEGPSILRIQQVVRGDSAAYFCASSPAVRDTQYFGPGTRLTVL.

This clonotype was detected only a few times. CDR3 coding DNA: TGCAGTGCTAGAAGGGGTGCGGGAGGGCCGCCAGATACGCAGTATTTT. Amino acids: CSARRGAGGPPDTQYF. The chain recombines TRBV20-1 with TRBJ2-3; 9 nucleotides match TRBD2. V was clipped by 2 bases and J by 4 bases; unmatched bases: 10. Germline CDR1 DFQATT, CDR2 SNEGSKA (reference sequence). The CDR3 has 16 amino acids.

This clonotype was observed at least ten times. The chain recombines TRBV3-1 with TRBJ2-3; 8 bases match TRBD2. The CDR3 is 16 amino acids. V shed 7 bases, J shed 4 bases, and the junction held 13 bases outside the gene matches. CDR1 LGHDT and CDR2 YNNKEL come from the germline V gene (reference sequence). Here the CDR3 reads CASTHRAGVTPDTQYF. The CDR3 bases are TGTGCCAGCACCCATCGAGCGGGAGTTACGCCAGATACGCAGTATTTT.